Listed below are T cell receptor beta chains from one sample, sequenced in a study of shared clonotypes between healthy human individuals. Sequenced by immunoSEQ multiplex PCR; TCRdb stores in-frame clones only, minus some. The sample has around 1.6 million clones, approximately 98% seen once. The sequenced material came from naive CD4+ T cells sorted from blood. These receptor sequences come from a man between 25 and 39 years old in good health. Both conserved end residues are part of each CDR3. Fields, in order: J gene, D gene, CDR3 length, V gene, CDR3 protein, CDR3 DNA. A D gene is named only where the DNA matches it firmly.

TRBJ1-4 | TRBD1 | 14 | TRBV5-1 | CASRQDRGPEKLFF | TGCGCCAGCAGGCAGGACAGGGGGCCGGAAAAACTGTTTTTT
TRBJ1-5 | . | 15 | TRBV30 | CAWSVRSISNQPQHF | TGTGCCTGGAGTGTACGTTCCATTAGCAATCAGCCCCAGCATTTT
TRBJ1-2 | . | 14 | TRBV29-1 | CSAPMPNLNYGYTF | TGCAGCGCCCCAATGCCTAACCTTAACTATGGCTACACCTTC
TRBJ1-4 | TRBD1 | 16 | TRBV9 | CASSPTGQGGYEKLFF | TGTGCCAGCAGCCCTACCGGACAGGGGGGTTATGAAAAACTGTTTTTT
TRBJ2-1 | . | 12 | TRBV29-1 | CSVEESMGDEIF | TGCAGCGTTGAAGAATCGATGGGAGACGAAATCTTC
TRBJ1-5 | . | 14 | TRBV7-2 | CASSAKAPNQPQHF | TGTGCCAGCAGCGCCAAGGCACCAAATCAGCCCCAGCATTTT
TRBJ1-3 | . | 18 | TRBV18 | CASSPLRESLYSGNTIYF | TGTGCCAGCTCACCACTCAGGGAATCCCTCTACTCTGGAAACACCATATATTTT
TRBJ2-7 | . | 14 | TRBV5-1 | CASSQNSIGYEQYF | TGCGCCAGCAGCCAAAATTCGATAGGCTACGAGCAGTACTTC
TRBJ1-3 | . | 14 | TRBV7-8 | CASSMDLSGNTIYF | TGTGCCAGCAGCATGGACCTCTCTGGAAACACCATATATTTT
TRBJ2-1 | . | 13 | TRBV30 | CAWSGGLTNEQFF | TGTGCCTGGAGTGGCGGACTAACCAATGAGCAGTTCTTC
TRBJ2-7 | TRBD2 | 16 | TRBV6-6 | CASSYTRTSGAYEQYF | TGTGCCAGCAGTTACACAAGGACTAGCGGCGCCTACGAGCAGTACTTC
TRBJ2-7 | . | 12 | TRBV27 | CASSLNYYEQYF | TGTGCCAGCAGTTTAAATTATTACGAGCAGTACTTC
TRBJ2-1 | . | 14 | TRBV9 | CASSVVAAYNEQFF | TGTGCCAGCAGCGTAGTGGCTGCCTACAATGAGCAGTTCTTC
TRBJ2-7 | . | 14 | TRBV18 | CASSQARGPYEQYF | TGTGCCAGCTCCCAAGCCAGGGGCCCCTACGAGCAGTACTTC
TRBJ2-3 | TRBD2 | 15 | TRBV9 | CASSTLSGRTDTQYF | TGTGCCAGCAGCACTCTTAGCGGGAGAACAGATACGCAGTATTTT
TRBJ2-7 | . | 12 | TRBV29-1 | CSVADPNYEQYF | TGCAGCGTCGCAGACCCTAATTACGAGCAGTACTTC
TRBJ2-2 | TRBD2 | 16 | TRBV9 | CASSGSSGGNTGELFF | TGTGCCAGCAGCGGATCTAGCGGGGGGAACACCGGGGAGCTGTTTTTT
TRBJ1-3 | . | 16 | TRBV7-8 | CASSRELKAPGNTIYF | TGTGCCAGCAGCAGAGAGCTTAAGGCTCCTGGAAACACCATATATTTT
TRBJ2-3 | . | 13 | TRBV7-6 | CASSLGTDVREYF | TGTGCCAGCAGCTTAGGGACAGACGTCCGGGAGTATTTT
TRBJ2-1 | TRBD1 | 15 | TRBV13 | CASSLDGTGLLEQFF | TGTGCCAGCAGCTTAGACGGGACAGGGCTTCTGGAGCAGTTCTTC
TRBJ2-7 | TRBD1 | 12 | TRBV28 | CASAGTGGEQYF | TGTGCCAGCGCCGGGACAGGGGGCGAGCAGTACTTC
TRBJ2-5 | . | 12 | TRBV15 | CATSIPSETQYF | TGTGCCACCAGCATTCCATCGGAGACCCAGTACTTC
TRBJ2-7 | . | 11 | TRBV6-1 | CASRQVYEQYF | TGTGCCAGCAGGCAAGTCTACGAGCAGTACTTC
TRBJ2-1 | TRBD1 | 15 | TRBV9 | CASSVGDSSYNEQFF | TGTGCCAGCAGCGTAGGGGACAGCTCCTACAATGAGCAGTTCTTC
TRBJ1-5 | . | 14 | TRBV19 | CASTYRGRNQPQHF | TGTGCCAGTACTTACCGGGGGCGAAATCAGCCCCAGCATTTT
TRBJ2-7 | . | 14 | TRBV4-3 | CASSPRGAAYEQYF | TGCGCCAGCAGCCCGAGGGGGGCTGCCTACGAGCAGTACTTC
TRBJ2-5 | . | 14 | TRBV5-4 | CASSFGRAFQTQYF | TGTGCCAGCAGCTTTGGCAGGGCTTTCCAGACCCAGTACTTC
TRBJ2-7 | . | 13 | TRBV7-8 | CASSLVSVYEQYF | TGTGCCAGCAGCTTAGTATCGGTCTACGAGCAGTACTTC
TRBJ1-2 | TRBD1 | 15 | TRBV5-1 | CASSLFRGRDYGYTF | TGCGCCAGCAGCTTATTCAGGGGGCGCGACTATGGCTACACCTTC
TRBJ2-7 | . | 13 | TRBV30 | CAWSLTLTYEQYF | TGTGCCTGGAGTCTGACACTTACCTACGAGCAGTACTTC
TRBJ2-4 | . | 12 | TRBV29-1 | CSVRVAKNIQYF | TGCAGCGTCAGGGTCGCCAAAAACATTCAGTACTTC
TRBJ2-3 | . | 16 | TRBV5-6 | CASSWDPSPSTDTQYF | TGTGCCAGCAGCTGGGACCCTTCACCGAGCACAGATACGCAGTATTTT
TRBJ1-5 | TRBD1 | 16 | TRBV27 | CASSRDRGRPDQPQHF | TGTGCCAGCAGCCGGGACAGGGGTCGTCCGGATCAGCCCCAGCATTTT
TRBJ1-1 | . | 15 | TRBV9 | CASSGTLGRNTEAFF | TGTGCCAGCAGCGGGACTCTCGGGAGGAACACTGAAGCTTTCTTT
TRBJ2-7 | . | 17 | TRBV28 | CASSLVQVTSSNYEQYF | TGTGCCAGCAGTTTAGTTCAGGTTACCTCTTCCAACTACGAGCAGTACTTC
TRBJ2-2 | . | 17 | TRBV4-2 | CASSQRETGTYTGELFF | TGTGCCAGCAGCCAACGTGAAACAGGGACGTACACCGGGGAGCTGTTTTTT
TRBJ2-1 | . | 16 | TRBV11-2 | CASSLDRGRIYNEQFF | TGTGCCAGCAGCTTAGATCGTGGTAGAATCTACAATGAGCAGTTCTTC
TRBJ2-7 | . | 11 | TRBV6-5 | CASNHAGEQYF | TGTGCCAGCAACCACGCCGGAGAGCAGTACTTC
TRBJ2-7 | . | 13 | TRBV6-5 | CASSYATNYEQYF | TGTGCCAGCAGTTACGCGACAAACTACGAGCAGTACTTC
TRBJ1-2 | TRBD1 | 13 | TRBV30 | CAWSRRGSSGYTF | TGTGCCTGGAGTCGCAGGGGGTCGTCTGGCTACACCTTC